These 5 T cell receptor beta chains came from one sample sequenced in a study of shared clonotypes between healthy human individuals. Profiled with immunoSEQ multiplex PCR; TCRdb holds only in-frame clones, not every one. The sample yields roughly 2.6 million clones, around nine tenths seen once. Sequences were obtained from naive CD4+ T cells sorted from blood. Subset: CD45RA+ positively selected. All receptors come from a young man in good health.

This chain connects TRBV7-6 to TRBJ1-6; TRBD1 matches 7 bases. CDR1 SGHVS and CDR2 FNYEAQ come from the germline V gene. The ends lost 5 bases at V and 0 bases at J; junction bases unmatched: 7. CDR3 length: 17 amino acids. The CDR3 loop is CASSAGQLSSYNSPLHF. For the CDR3, the DNA is TGTGCCAGCAGCGCGGGACAGCTAAGCTCCTATAATTCACCCCTCCACTTT.

This clone was recorded once. This chain uses TRBV5-1 with TRBJ2-5, with 10 bases matching TRBD2. The CDR3 has 15 residues. CDR1 and CDR2 from the germline V gene are SGHRS and YFSETQ. Trimming removed 2 bases from V and 0 bases from J; junction bases left unmatched: 1. Here the CDR3 DNA reads TGCGCCAGCAGCTTTAGCGGGGGGTACCAAGAGACCCAGTACTTC. This encodes CASSFSGGYQETQYF.

The chain recombines TRBV10-3 with TRBJ1-2; 7 bases line up with TRBD1. Germline V CDR1 and CDR2: ENHRY, SYGVKD. The CDR3 is 17 residues long. J gave up 4 bases and V 2 bases, and 13 bases lay outside the gene matches. CDR3: CAISEGTARTTTYGYTF. The CDR3 region has the DNA TGTGCCATCAGTGAGGGGACAGCCCGAACCACCACCTATGGCTACACCTTC.

V usage is TRBV11-2 and J usage is TRBJ2-7, with TRBD2 identical over 7 bases. The junction had 6 bases not matched to a gene; V was cut back by 3 bases and J by 1 base. Germline CDR1 and CDR2: SGHAT and FQNNGV. The CDR3 has 15 amino acids. DNA of the CDR3: TGTGCCAGCAGCTTTAGCGGGTCGGGATCCTACGAGCAGTACTTC. Its protein product is CASSFSGSGSYEQYF. The whole variable domain, remainder taken from reference TRBV11-2 and TRBJ2-7, is EAGVAQSPRYKIIEKRQSVAFWCNPISGHATLYWYQQILGQGPKLLIQFQNNGVVDDSQLPKDRFSAERLKGVDSTLKIQPAKLEDSAVYLCASSFSGSGSYEQYFGPGTRLTVT.

V and J are TRBV6-5 and TRBJ1-2, with TRBD1 matching over 7 bases. The V gene end was trimmed by 5 bases and the J gene end by 8 bases; junction bases not matched to a gene: 8. From germline, CDR1 is MNHEY and CDR2 SVGAGI. The CDR3 runs 13 residues. CDR3 bases: TGTGCCAGCAGTGTCGAGGGGGCAGGAGGCTACACCTTC. The encoded protein is CASSVEGAGGYTF.